The T cell receptor (beta chain) described here comes from a study of blood T cell repertoires in COVID-19 (dated by TCRdb to about 2020). General notes on the study: Samples covering the acute and convalescent phases of COVID-19 were provided by collaborators in the United States, Italy and Spain. A freely available public database, intended as a resource for researchers studying the immune response to SARS-CoV-2, is where the repertoires were released. The dataset comprised deeply sampled blood TCRbeta repertoires from subjects exposed to, actively infected with, or recovered from COVID-19. The samples were drawn from the first 160 participants of the ongoing ImmuneRACE study and from some 1,300 subjects provided by 6 global collaborators. HLA class I and class II types, where available, came from metadata supplied by the sample provider rather than from assay-based typing. A de-identified subject ID, COVID-19 status, age in years and sex were almost always included in the sample metadata. The material from the prospective study consisted of cDNA or gDNA derived from T cells, B-cell-depleted T cells, or PBMCs. The paper as a whole reports these results and caveats: Clinical and demographic metadata were provided uncurated, with the amount varying by source and participant.

Trimming removed 2 bases from V and 8 bases from J, leaving 4 bases between the germline ends. Reading from cysteine to phenylalanine, the CDR3 counts 11 amino acids. The entry retains the CDR3 DNA only, 33 bases that are in frame from base 1. TCRbeta CDR3 regions were amplified from genomic DNA using the immunoSEQ Assay, a bias-controlled multiplex PCR. Per the original workflow: Within the assay, amplification of reference gene primers was used to estimate how many nucleated cells each sample contained. Sequence reads were collapsed and filtered to measure the absolute abundance of every unique TCRbeta CDR3 rearrangement. For each sample, productive Simpson clonality was calculated as the square root of Simpson's diversity index over productive rearrangements. TCRdb retrieved this table from immuneACCESS and kept in-frame rearrangements only. Not all clones are present; in checked studies, unresolved V genes account for under half, and no reason is known for the remainder. D and trimming were read from the DNA, whereas the V and J calls and clone size are those reported in that table. Recorded for this sample are 200,000 to 250,000 clones; approximately 83% of them occurred a single time. Roughly 3.5% of the sample belongs to the ten largest clones.

Notes on this clone: Its antigen target is currently unknown. Per-nucleotide qualities are absent, and no much larger clonotype sits a single base away.

Participants in the prospective study were enrolled through a virtual design, were aged roughly 18 to 90 years, and lived in roughly 24 United States geographic areas. In the prospective study, cohorts were assigned on the basis of participant-reported clinical history obtained from a screening survey and a study questionnaire. ImmuneRACE Cohort 3 recovered participants were defined by two consecutive negative NP/OP PCR tests, healthcare professional clearance, or symptom resolution. In the prospective study, mobile phlebotomists collected whole blood, serum and a nasopharyngeal or oropharyngeal swab from each participant. Participants in the prospective study had the option to provide additional blood draws and questionnaires over a roughly 2-month period. Before DNA extraction, prospective study blood samples were shipped either frozen or at room temperature.

Here the chain combines TRBV12-3 or TRBV12-4 and TRBJ2-1; no D segment can be confidently identified. Sequenced: PBMCs or T cells enriched from blood (not recorded which). This TCR came from a woman in her sixties who had recovered from COVID-19. The DNA reads TGTGCCAGCAGTTTAAGCCATGAGCAGTTCTTC. This encodes CASSLSHEQFF.